This T cell receptor beta chain was profiled in a study of blood T cell repertoires in COVID-19 (dated by TCRdb to 2018 to 2020). Study-wide context: Samples covering the acute and convalescent phases of COVID-19 were provided by collaborators in the United States, Italy and Spain. Where HLA class I and class II types were available, the types were taken from metadata supplied by the sample provider, not from assay-based typing. Subjects who had been exposed to COVID-19, were actively infected with it, or had recovered from it provided the deeply sampled blood TCRbeta repertoires that made up the dataset. The prospective study material was composed of cDNA or gDNA derived from T cells, B-cell-depleted T cells, or PBMCs. The samples were drawn from two sources: the first 160 participants of the ongoing ImmuneRACE study, and 1,254 subjects contributed by 6 global collaborators. Nearly every sample came with metadata listing a de-identified subject ID, COVID-19 status, age in years and sex. The repertoires were made available in a free public database intended to serve as a resource for research on the immune response to SARS-CoV-2.

TCRbeta CDR3 regions were amplified from genomic DNA by means of the immunoSEQ Assay, a bias-controlled multiplex PCR. As for the authors' bioinformatics: Within the assay, amplification of reference gene primers was used to estimate how many nucleated cells each sample contained. To quantify the absolute abundance of each unique TCRbeta CDR3 rearrangement, sequence reads were collapsed and filtered. For each sample, productive Simpson clonality was calculated by taking the square root of Simpson's diversity index across productive rearrangements. TCRdb took over this immuneACCESS table, retaining in-frame rearrangements with V and J assigned. Such tables are incomplete; in checked studies, under half of the missing clones stem from an unresolved V gene, and the remainder is unexplained. That table is the source of V, J and clone size, and D and trimming were worked out from the DNA. Present in this sample are over 150,000 clones, roughly four fifths of which were seen just once. The top ten hold roughly 1.5% of the sample.

The paper's findings and limits, for the study overall: How much clinical and demographic metadata was included differed by source and by participant, and the metadata was provided uncurated.

Each collaborating institution followed its own protocols to collect whole blood in K2EDTA tubes. For TCRbeta analysis, collaborators shipped samples in one of three forms: frozen whole blood, isolated PBMCs, or DNA extracted from either of those sample types. As for this clone: Its binding antigen is unknown. Base qualities are missing; no much larger clone stands one base away.

This receptor was taken from an older man with acute or convalescent COVID-19. The sequenced sample consisted of peripheral blood.

The CDR3: CATSDYRQNYGYTF. The bases read TGTGCCACCAGTGACTACAGGCAGAACTATGGCTACACCTTC. The receptor chain draws on TRBV24-1 and TRBJ1-2; the best D guess is TRBD1, with 5 bases matching. Inclusive of the bounding cysteine and phenylalanine, the CDR3 is 14 residues long. Here the CDR3 DNA is all that survives: 42 bases in frame from base 1. V is pared back by 4 bases and J by 2 bases, with 10 bases lying between the germline termini. CDR1 is given as KGHDR and CDR2 as SFDVKD, both from the germline V gene.